This T cell receptor beta chain was documented in a study of identical twins. Points from the study as a whole: Less excess twin sharing appeared in beta out-of-frame sequences. Excess low generation probability was seen in twin-shared out-of-frame alpha sequences. Models came in too low on out-of-frame TCR alpha sharing in monozygotic twins. Whereas memory repertoires showed no such difference, abundant cord blood beta clonotypes carried fewer insertions.

TCRdb called the 5' RACE reads again in MiXCR, with one record for every CDR3 protein. In the table there are more than 1.5 million distinct CDR3 sequences, under 35% of which are singletons. About this clonotype: Its target is unknown.

This clonotype was sampled from a newborn girl in good health. The sequencing input was cord blood.

The CDR3 DNA reads TGTGCCAGCACCGCCGGGGGCCCACAGAATGAGCAGTTCTTC. As protein: CASTAGGPQNEQFF. The rearrangement joins TRBV6-5 to TRBJ2-1, with D perhaps assigned TRBD1 or TRBD2 (6 bases each). CDR1 and CDR2 (germline): MNHEY, SVGAGI. Trimming stripped 7 bases from V and 7 bases from J, with 17 bases between. The CDR3 contains 14 residues.